Below, one T cell receptor beta chain is given with its context. What it recognizes is unknown. The V end lost 4 bases, the J end lost 2 bases, and 12 bases lay between the germline ends. Germline V gene sequence: CDR1 SGDLS, CDR2 YYNGEE. The CDR3 extends over 14 amino acids. This entry comes from a study of shared clonotypes between healthy human individuals. As for the study in general: CD4 naive and memory got three plates each, CD8 naive two, CD8 memory one. Overall study results and limits: The four-donor shared clonotypes exceeded non-shared clonotypes in generation probability, with non-shared ones scoring lower. Shared clonotypes: about 4.6% naive CD4, approximately 3.4% naive CD8, roughly 2.2% memory CD4, 0.35% to 0.5% memory CD8.

Only in-frame clones appear in the TCRdb table, and some are missing; sequencing was by immunoSEQ multiplex PCR. Of approximately 810,000 clones detected, more than 85% appear once; the ten largest clones hold 24%. Naive CD8 populations comprised CD45RO-negative cells positively selected for CCR7, excluding terminally differentiated effector memory CD45RA+ cells. The clonotype originates from a man aged 30-40 years in good health. The source material was naive CD8+ T cells sorted from blood. This sequence joins TRBV9 and TRBJ2-5; D unresolved. This CDR3 reads CASSRSNSQETQYF. CDR3 bases: TGTGCCAGCAGCCGTAGTAATTCTCAAGAGACCCAGTACTTC. Full variable domain (remainder filled in from reference TRBV9 and TRBJ2-5): DSGVTQTPKHLITATGQRVTLRCSPRSGDLSVYWYQQSLDQGLQFLIQYYNGEERAKGNILERFSAQQFPDLHSELNLSSLELGDSALYFCASSRSNSQETQYFGPGTRLLVL.